Described below is a single TCR beta chain sequence and its context. Per the original data handling: It was from reference gene primer amplification that nucleated cell counts were estimated. TCRdb's copy holds only in-frame clones and misses some; the assay was immunoSEQ multiplex PCR. The DNA gave D and trimming, while V, J and clone size come from that table. The table has fewer than 200,000 clones, about 87% seen once. The data are from a study of blood T cell repertoires in COVID-19. About the study: Spain, Italy and the United States supplied samples that represented acute and convalescent COVID-19. PBMCs, B-cell-depleted T cells, or T cells provided the cDNA or gDNA that made up the material.

In germline, CDR1 is LNHDA, CDR2 SQIVND (reference sequence). The CDR3 has 15 amino acids. V dropped 6 bases and J dropped 1 base, with 13 bases sitting between them. The V and J genes are TRBV19 and TRBJ1-5, with a possible D match to TRBD1 (5 bases). The sequence derives from a man aged 35 to 55 with active or convalescent COVID-19. The sequenced sample consisted of peripheral blood. CDR3 DNA: TGTGCCAGTAGATCCAGGGAAGGGAGCAATCAGCCCCAGCATTTT. This sequence encodes CASRSREGSNQPQHF. The full variable domain, in which reference TRBV19 and TRBJ1-5 provide the parts outside the CDR3, is DGGITQSPKYLFRKEGQNVTLSCEQNLNHDAMYWYRQDPGQGLRLIYYSQIVNDFQKGDIAEGYSVSREKKESFPLTVTSAQKNPTAFYLCASRSREGSNQPQHFGDGTRLSIL.